This entry concerns a single T cell receptor (beta chain). Its target is not known. At one of its ends the junction is not consistent with the germline gene, which may arise from a read error. Attachment of unique molecular identifiers to individual cDNA molecules was performed in the library. TCRdb itself ran the RACE reads through MiXCR, one entry per CDR3 protein. The data contain about 380,000 distinct CDR3 sequences, approximately 5.1% of them singletons. Germline V gene data show CDR1 as MNHEY and CDR2 as SMNVEV (reference sequence). CDR3 length: 13 amino acids. The sample is drawn from a study of human T cells and chemical hapten exposure. Overall study results and limits: A positive correlation with patch test score was shown by PT1 expanded TCR counts.

Specified time point: pre-sensitization, week 0. The sample's treatment: therapeutic diphenylcyclopropenone sensitization with weekly scalp DPC. The gene calls are TRBV27 and TRBJ1-2, with D possibly being TRBD1 (6 bases). The clonotype was recovered from a woman aged 45-59 years with alopecia areata. Some clones in this sample may be carry-over from other donors' samples. This sample comprised whole blood, obtained in connection with sensitization to the hapten diphenylcyclopropenone (DPC). As DNA, the CDR3 is TGTGCCAGCAGTCCCCCCGGGGGCTATTGCTACACCTTC. Amino acids: CASSPPGGYCYTF.